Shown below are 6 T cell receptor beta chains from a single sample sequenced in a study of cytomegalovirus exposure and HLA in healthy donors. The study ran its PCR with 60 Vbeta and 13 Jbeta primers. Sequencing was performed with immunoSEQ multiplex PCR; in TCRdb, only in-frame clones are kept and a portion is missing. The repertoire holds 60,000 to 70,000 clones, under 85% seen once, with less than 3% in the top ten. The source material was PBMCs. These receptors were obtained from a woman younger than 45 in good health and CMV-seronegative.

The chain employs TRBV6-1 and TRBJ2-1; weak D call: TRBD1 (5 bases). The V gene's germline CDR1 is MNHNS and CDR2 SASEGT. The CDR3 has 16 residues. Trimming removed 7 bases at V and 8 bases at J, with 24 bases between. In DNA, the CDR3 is TGTGCCAGCATTGATCCCGGTGCTCAGGGCGAGGATGAGCAGTTCTTC. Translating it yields CASIDPGAQGEDEQFF.

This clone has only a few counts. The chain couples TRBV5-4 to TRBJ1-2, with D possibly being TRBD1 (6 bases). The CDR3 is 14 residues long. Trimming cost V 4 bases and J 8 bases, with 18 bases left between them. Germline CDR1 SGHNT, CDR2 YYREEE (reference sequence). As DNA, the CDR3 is TGTGCCAGCAGCGGAGAACAGGGAACCGGCGGCTACACCTTC. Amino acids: CASSGEQGTGGYTF.

The CDR3 protein is CASSGEGRMNTEAFF. CDR3 DNA: TGTGCCAGCAGCGGGGAGGGGAGGATGAACACTGAAGCTTTCTTT. The gene calls are TRBV9 and TRBJ1-1; D is perhaps TRBD1 (5 bases). Looked up from germline, CDR1 is SGDLS and CDR2 is YYNGEE. This CDR3 is 15 amino acids long. V lost 3 bases and J 0 bases, leaving 12 bases between the germline ends.

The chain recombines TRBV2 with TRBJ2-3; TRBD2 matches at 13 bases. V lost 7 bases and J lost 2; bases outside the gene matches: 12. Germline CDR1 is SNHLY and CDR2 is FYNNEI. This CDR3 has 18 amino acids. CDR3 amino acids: CASIDLTSGGPPTDTQYF. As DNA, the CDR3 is TGTGCCAGCATCGATTTGACTAGCGGGGGGCCACCCACAGATACGCAGTATTTT.

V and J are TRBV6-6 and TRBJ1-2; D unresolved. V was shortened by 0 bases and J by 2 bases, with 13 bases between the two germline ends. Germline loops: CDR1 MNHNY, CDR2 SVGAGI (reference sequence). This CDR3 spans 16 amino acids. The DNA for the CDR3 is TGTGCCAGCAGTTACTCGGGAGCGCAATTGAACTATGGCTACACCTTC. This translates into CASSYSGAQLNYGYTF.

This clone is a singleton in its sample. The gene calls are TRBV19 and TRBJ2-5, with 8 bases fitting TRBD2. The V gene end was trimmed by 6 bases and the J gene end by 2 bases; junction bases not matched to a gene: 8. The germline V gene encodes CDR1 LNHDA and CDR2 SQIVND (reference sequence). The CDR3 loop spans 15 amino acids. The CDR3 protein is CASSPIAGPQETQYF. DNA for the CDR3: TGTGCCAGTAGCCCTATAGCGGGACCTCAAGAGACCCAGTACTTC.